The 11 T cell receptor beta chains reported below all come from one sample, sequenced in a study of blood T cells in healthy people across ages. With a J-beta primer mix and a sample-barcoded 5' primer, a second PCR ran 7 to 11 cycles. Each CDR3 protein is one row after TCRdb ran MiXCR on the 5' RACE reads. The sample carries around 970,000 distinct CDR3 sequences, roughly half recorded once. Sequencing used blood. These receptors were collected from a woman aged 60-70 years in good health.

The rearrangement links TRBV6-6 to TRBJ2-7, with D maybe TRBD1 (5 bases). Gene TRBJ2-4 matches the end of the DNA better, so the J call may be wrong. CDR1 is MNHNY and CDR2 is SVGAGI in the germline V gene (reference sequence). The length of the CDR3 is 13 residues. The CDR3 loop is CASDLAGSNIQYF. The CDR3 nucleotides are TGTGCCAGCGATCTCGCAGGGTCGAACATTCAGTACTTC.

The CDR3 sequence: CSATLVADPSTDTQYF. CDR3 DNA sequence: TGCAGTGCAACCCTAGTAGCGGACCCCAGCACAGATACGCAGTATTTT. The V call is TRBV20-1, the J call TRBJ2-3, with a possible D match to TRBD2 (6 bases). V was pared by 6 bases and J by 0 bases, with 19 bases between. This CDR3 comprises 16 residues. Germline loops: CDR1 DFQATT, CDR2 SNEGSKA (reference sequence).

The chain recombines TRBV5-5 with TRBJ2-2; D uncertain. Germline values: CDR1 SGHKS, CDR2 YYEKEE (reference sequence). This CDR3 is built from 14 residues. The V end was cut by 4 bases, the J end by 1 base, with 8 bases between. In DNA form, the CDR3 reads TGTGCCAGCAGCACCGAACTGAACACCGGGGAGCTGTTTTTT. As protein: CASSTELNTGELFF.

The rearrangement joins TRBV9 to TRBJ2-5; TRBD2 matches at 8 bases. With the DNA end fitting TRBJ2-7 better, the J assignment may be wrong. CDR1 is SGDLS and CDR2 is YYNGEE in the germline V gene. CDR3 length: 15 amino acids. CDR3: CASSPGSGSPYEQYF. CDR3 nucleotide sequence: TGTGCCAGCAGCCCAGGAAGCGGGAGTCCTTACGAGCAGTACTTC.

The chain links TRBV5-1 to TRBJ1-2; D perhaps matches TRBD1 (6 bases). V was trimmed by 0 bases and J by 4 bases, leaving 13 bases between them. Per germline, CDR1 SGHRS and CDR2 YFSETQ. CDR3 length equals 15 residues. CDR3 sequence (DNA): TGCGCCAGCAGCTTGGCAGGGACAAGAAGCTATGGCTACACCTTC. It translates to CASSLAGTRSYGYTF. The variable domain in full, completed from reference TRBV5-1 and TRBJ1-2, reads KAGVTQTPRYLIKTRGQQVTLSCSPISGHRSVSWYQQTPGQGLQFLFEYFSETQRNKGNFPGRFSGRQFSNSRSEMNVSTLELGDSALYLCASSLAGTRSYGYTFGSGTRLTVV.

The chain carries TRBV5-1 and TRBJ1-1; 8 bases map to TRBD1. The V and J ends lost 0 bases and 4 bases, in that order; junction bases with no gene match: 8. The CDR3 totals 16 residues. Germline assignment: CDR1 SGHRS and CDR2 YFSETQ. This CDR3 is CASSLGIRDRSTEAFF. CDR3 in DNA: TGCGCCAGCAGCTTGGGGATCCGGGACAGGTCCACTGAAGCTTTCTTT.

This clonotype was observed a handful of times. V and J are TRBV4-3 and TRBJ2-1; TRBD2 is a possible D gene (5 bases). In germline, CDR1 is LGHNA, CDR2 YSLEER. The V and J ends lost 1 base and 6 bases respectively, with 10 bases between them. The CDR3 contains 14 residues. In nucleotides, the CDR3 is TGCGCCAGCAGCCAAGTTTCCGGGGTCAATGAGCAGTTCTTC. This translates into CASSQVSGVNEQFF.

The table lists this clonotype with a few counts. The CDR3 spells CASSQEGRPAGSYEQYF. The CDR3 DNA reads as TGTGCCAGCAGCCAAGAGGGGCGGCCAGCGGGATCCTACGAGCAGTACTTC. J is TRBJ2-7 and V is TRBV4-2; 7 bases are a match to TRBD2. Germline assignment: CDR1 LGHNA and CDR2 YNFKEQ. This CDR3 has 17 residues. The J segment lost 1 base and the V segment lost 0 bases, leaving 9 bases of the junction unmatched.

The gene calls are TRBV20-1 and TRBJ1-2; D is perhaps TRBD1 (6 bases). The CDR3 length is 13 residues. With 1 base removed from V and 6 bases from J, the gap between germline ends came to 12 bases. Germline CDR1 reads DFQATT; CDR2 reads SNEGSKA (reference sequence). CDR3 amino acids: CSARGDIYDGYTF. The CDR3 bases are TGCAGTGCTAGAGGGGACATATACGATGGCTACACCTTC.

This chain links TRBV2 with TRBJ1-5; no reliable D call. CDR1 and CDR2 (germline): SNHLY, FYNNEI. Trimming pared 4 bases from V and 6 bases from J, leaving 13 bases between. CDR3 length equals 14 residues. This chain's CDR3 is CASSVAKVVQPQHF. CDR3 nucleotides: TGTGCCAGCAGTGTAGCCAAGGTTGTTCAGCCCCAGCATTTT.

The rearrangement joins TRBV4-1 to TRBJ1-4; possible D gene TRBD1, 6 bases. V dropped 3 bases and J dropped 8 bases, with 19 bases sitting between them. From germline, CDR1 is MGHRA and CDR2 YSYEKL. The CDR3 contains 16 residues. The CDR3 sequence: CASSQGGAGAYEKLFF. The CDR3 region has the DNA TGCGCCAGCAGCCAGGGGGGGGCAGGGGCCTACGAAAAACTGTTTTTT.